Reported below is one T cell receptor beta chain. Its cognate antigen is unknown. Naive CD8 cells were CD45RO-negative, positively selected for CCR7, excluding terminally differentiated effector memory CD45RA+ cells. The assay was immunoSEQ multiplex PCR, and TCRdb's table has in-frame clones only and misses some. The data contain roughly 810,000 clones, about 96% of them singletons. This sample is part of a study of shared clonotypes between healthy human individuals. The CDR3 extends over 15 amino acids. V was pared by 6 bases and J by 9 bases, with 26 bases between. Germline V lookup: CDR1 SQVTM, CDR2 ANQGSEA. Overall study findings and caveats: Rarefaction analysis demonstrated incomplete sorted-subset sequencing notwithstanding large depth.

The sequence came from a man under 40 in good health. Specimen: naive CD8+ T cells sorted from blood. The gene calls are TRBV29-1 and TRBJ1-2; D is perhaps TRBD1 (5 bases). CDR3 residues: CSVRGGDRMDGSYTF. Here the CDR3 DNA reads TGCAGCGTCCGGGGGGGTGACAGAATGGATGGGAGCTACACCTTC.